The clone carrying this T cell receptor beta chain appeared a single time. The CDR3 runs 14 residues. Germline V lookup: CDR1 SGHTA, CDR2 FQGNSA. V shed 5 bases and J 1 base; nucleotides not matched to a gene: 4. A multiplex PCR was run with 60 Vbeta primers and 13 Jbeta primers. Sequencing used immunoSEQ multiplex PCR; TCRdb keeps in-frame clones, though not all of them. The repertoire holds approximately 150,000 clones, with about 75% as singletons. This sample stems from a study of cytomegalovirus exposure and HLA in healthy donors. The clonotype originates from a male donor in good health and CMV-seropositive. The chain employs TRBV7-2 and TRBJ1-2; 7 bases match TRBD1. Sequencing used PBMCs. In DNA, the CDR3 is TGTGCCAGCAGCCAACAGGGGTTTAACTATGGCTACACCTTC. The encoded protein is CASSQQGFNYGYTF.